Below are 23 T cell receptor beta chains sequenced from a single sample in a study of long-term antiretroviral therapy in people with HIV. The run of the v3.0 immunoSEQ assay was at survey level. Some clones are missing from TCRdb's copy, which holds only in-frame ones; the method was immunoSEQ multiplex PCR. The sample lists 9,500 to 15,000 clones; about 68% were seen once. Sequenced material: unsorted PBMCs, taken roughly 3.4 years before starting antiretroviral therapy. These receptors were obtained from a man aged 35-49 years with HIV.

A few counts support this clone. V gene TRBV30 combines with J gene TRBJ2-2; no reliable D call. Germline V lookup: CDR1 GTSNPN, CDR2 SVGIG (reference sequence). The germline V and J ends were trimmed by 7 bases and 6 bases, with 21 bases remaining between them. This CDR3 is 15 amino acids long. The chain's CDR3 is CASRPPSPSAGELFF. The CDR3 DNA is TGTGCCTCCCGCCCCCCGTCACCCTCCGCCGGGGAGCTGTTTTTT.

The CDR3 DNA follows: TGTGCCAGCAGCCTAAACAGGGTCACCGGGGAGCTGTTTTTT. This encodes CASSLNRVTGELFF. The chain recombines TRBV6-6 with TRBJ2-2, with a tentative D call TRBD1 (6 bases). V lost 6 bases to trimming and J lost 4 bases, with 12 bases between them. CDR1 is MNHNY and CDR2 is SVGAGI in the germline V gene (reference sequence). CDR3 length equals 14 residues.

This sequence joins TRBV5-1 and TRBJ2-6; D possibly corresponds to TRBD1 (6 bases). V lost 3 bases to trimming and J lost 0 bases, with 16 bases between them. This CDR3 is built from 18 residues. Per germline, CDR1 SGHRS and CDR2 YFSETQ. CDR3 DNA sequence: TGCGCCAGCAGCTCCCACCGACAGGAAACCTCTGGGGCCAACGTCCTGACTTTC. Its translation: CASSSHRQETSGANVLTF.

The J gene is TRBJ2-5, the V gene TRBV5-4, with a tentative D call TRBD2 (6 bases). The CDR3 spans 14 residues. Germline V gives CDR1 SGHNT, CDR2 YYREEE (reference sequence). Trimming stripped 4 bases from V and 2 bases from J, with 12 bases between. CDR3 protein: CASSRTGEQETQYF. In DNA, the CDR3 is TGTGCCAGCAGCCGAACGGGGGAGCAAGAGACCCAGTACTTC.

The chain joins TRBV28 to TRBJ2-7; no clear D gene. The germline CDR1 and CDR2 sequences are MDHEN and SYDVKM. Trimming removed 5 bases at V and 6 bases at J, with 8 bases between. This CDR3 comprises 11 residues. The CDR3 reads CASSLKREQYF. As DNA, the CDR3 is TGTGCCAGCAGTCTAAAGCGCGAGCAGTACTTC. The full variable domain, rest sourced from reference TRBV28 and TRBJ2-7, is DVKVTQSSRYLVKRTGEKVFLECVQDMDHENMFWYRQDPGLGLRLIYFSYDVKMKEKGDIPEGYSVSREKKERFSLILESASTNQTSMYLCASSLKREQYFGPGTRLTVT.

The rearrangement links TRBV7-2 to TRBJ1-5; 11 bases are shared with TRBD1. The germline V gene encodes CDR1 SGHTA and CDR2 FQGNSA. V dropped 1 base and J dropped 7; count of bases not matched to a gene: 3. This CDR3 has 15 residues. The CDR3 here is CASSLGDRGSQPQHF. In nucleotides, the CDR3 is TGTGCCAGCAGCTTAGGGGACAGGGGGAGCCAGCCCCAGCATTTT.

In this sample, this clone turned up a few times. The V gene is TRBV18, the J gene TRBJ1-1, with D maybe TRBD1 (6 bases). Germline V gives CDR1 KGHSH, CDR2 LQKENI. The CDR3 has 14 residues. V dropped 4 bases and J dropped 1 base, with 10 bases sitting between them. CDR3: CASSLQGTNTEAFF. CDR3 nucleotides: TGTGCCAGCTCACTGCAGGGGACGAACACTGAAGCTTTCTTT.

V usage is TRBV18 and J usage is TRBJ2-7; 14 bases are shared with TRBD2. The V segment lost 6 bases and the J segment 7 bases; nucleotides outside the gene matches: 5. This CDR3 is built from 14 residues. Germline CDR1 and CDR2: KGHSH and LQKENI. CDR3 region: CASSPTSGRAEQYF. The DNA for the CDR3 is TGTGCCAGCTCCCCGACTAGCGGGAGGGCGGAGCAGTACTTC.

This clone was detected only a few times. The rearrangement joins TRBV10-3 to TRBJ2-2, with D perhaps TRBD1 (6 bases). This CDR3 contains 14 residues. Per germline, CDR1 ENHRY and CDR2 SYGVKD. Deletions cut 3 bases from V and 1 base from J, with 6 bases between. CDR3 nucleotide sequence: TGTGCCATCAGTGAAGGGGGGAACACCGGGGAGCTGTTTTTT. Protein: CAISEGGNTGELFF.

The chain is built from TRBV15 and TRBJ2-1, with 10 bases identical to TRBD2. The CDR3 is 19 residues long. V dropped 1 base and J dropped 6; count of bases not matched to a gene: 15. Germline-derived CDR1 and CDR2 are LNHNV and YYDKDF (reference sequence). CDR3 amino acids: CATSRVRLAGVGALNEQFF. CDR3 DNA: TGTGCCACCAGCAGAGTACGCCTAGCGGGAGTGGGGGCACTCAATGAGCAGTTCTTC.

This clone appeared a few times. The chain couples TRBV4-1 to TRBJ1-3; D gene unclear. The V end lost 3 bases, the J end lost 4 bases, and 16 bases lay between the germline ends. The CDR3 runs to 16 residues. Looked up from germline, CDR1 is MGHRA and CDR2 is YSYEKL. DNA for the CDR3: TGCGCCAGCAGCCACATAGACACGGTGGTCGGAAACACCATATATTTT. Protein product: CASSHIDTVVGNTIYF.

This clone was recorded only once. The chain employs TRBV27 and TRBJ1-1; no firm D call. The CDR3 runs 13 residues. Germline V gives CDR1 MNHEY, CDR2 SMNVEV (reference sequence). Trimming left V 6 bases short and J 0 bases short, with 8 bases between. The DNA for the CDR3 is TGTGCCAGCAGGGTCGGGGTGAACACTGAAGCTTTCTTT. Protein: CASRVGVNTEAFF.

The chain has TRBV25-1 and TRBJ2-5; D is perhaps TRBD1 (6 bases). V was trimmed by 3 bases and J by 1 base, leaving 12 bases between them. Germline lookup yields CDR1 MGHDK and CDR2 SYGVNS. The CDR3 has 15 residues. The CDR3 reads CASSDPRTAQETQYF. DNA for the CDR3: TGTGCCAGCAGTGACCCTCGGACAGCCCAAGAGACCCAGTACTTC.

The chain combines TRBV6-6 with TRBJ1-5; TRBD1 aligns across 7 bases. This CDR3 region has 14 residues. Germline trimming cut 4 bases from V and 2 bases from J; bases unmatched to any gene: 2. Germline V gene data show CDR1 as MNHNY and CDR2 as SVGAGI (reference sequence). The CDR3 sequence is CASSSTGGNQPQHF. CDR3 nucleotide sequence: TGTGCCAGCAGTTCAACAGGGGGCAATCAGCCCCAGCATTTT.

V is TRBV5-3 and J is TRBJ2-7, with 8 bases that match TRBD2. TRBV5-3 is an ORF, with its function uncertain. The CDR3 is made up of 13 amino acids. V shed 8 bases, J shed 2 bases, and the junction held 6 bases outside the gene matches. CDR3 residues: CASRFSGTYEQYF. The CDR3 coding sequence is TGTGCCAGCAGGTTTAGCGGGACCTACGAGCAGTACTTC.

This chain joins TRBV9 and TRBJ2-7; D assignment may be TRBD1 or TRBD2 (5 bases each). This CDR3 is 14 amino acids long. CDR1 SGDLS and CDR2 YYNGEE come from the germline V gene. The V end was cut by 3 bases, the J end by 3 bases, with 13 bases between. CDR3 sequence (DNA): TGTGCCAGCAGCGCGGGACGGTTAGTCTACGAGCAGTACTTC. It codes for CASSAGRLVYEQYF.

This clone appeared a few times. This chain connects TRBV6-1 to TRBJ1-5; a weak D match, TRBD1 (5 bases). The CDR3 totals 15 residues. Trimming removed 8 bases at V and 2 bases at J, with 16 bases between. Germline V gene sequence: CDR1 MNHNS, CDR2 SASEGT. For the CDR3, the DNA is TGTGCCAGCCGGGGCAGACACCTTGGCAATCAGCCCCAGCATTTT. Protein sequence: CASRGRHLGNQPQHF.

The chain couples TRBV7-6 to TRBJ1-4; tentatively, D is TRBD1 (6 bases). Germline-derived CDR1 and CDR2 are SGHVS and FNYEAQ. V lost 5 bases and J 1 base, leaving 8 bases between the germline ends. The CDR3 runs 14 residues. In DNA, the CDR3 is TGTGCCAGCAGCCCACAGGGAACTAATGAAAAACTGTTTTTT. This translates into CASSPQGTNEKLFF.

CDR3: CSVWGDEKLFF. The CDR3 DNA is TGCAGTGTTTGGGGAGATGAAAAACTGTTTTTT. This chain connects TRBV20-1 to TRBJ1-4; D not certain. This CDR3 spans 11 amino acids. The germline V and J ends were trimmed by 7 bases and 6 bases, with 9 bases remaining between them. Germline CDR1 reads DFQATT; CDR2 reads SNEGSKA (reference sequence).

The J gene is TRBJ2-3, the V gene TRBV27; D remains ambiguous. V shed 6 bases and J shed 1 base, with 17 bases lying between them. This CDR3 region has 16 residues. The V gene's germline CDR1 is MNHEY and CDR2 SMNVEV (reference sequence). The CDR3 nucleotides read TGTGCCAGCAGCTCGGGTCATCTCTATGGCACAGATACGCAGTATTTT. This encodes CASSSGHLYGTDTQYF.

CDR3 coding DNA: TGTGCCAGCAGTTTATCGGCTAGCGGGAGAGGGGAGCAGTACTTC. It yields the protein CASSLSASGRGEQYF. The V call is TRBV27, the J call TRBJ2-7; 10 bases are a match to TRBD2. CDR3 size: 15 residues. V gave up 0 bases and J gave up 7 bases; unmatched junction bases: 6. Germline lookup yields CDR1 MNHEY and CDR2 SMNVEV (reference sequence).

This clone has a handful of counts. The rearrangement uses TRBV7-9 and TRBJ1-5; a weak D match, TRBD1 (5 bases). V was pared by 0 bases and J by 0 bases, with 6 bases between. CDR1 and CDR2 (germline): SEHNR, FQNEAQ (reference sequence). CDR3 length: 15 residues. The CDR3 sequence is CASSLAGDSNQPQHF. The CDR3 coding sequence is TGTGCCAGCAGCTTAGCAGGGGATAGCAATCAGCCCCAGCATTTT.

CDR3 amino acids: CASSLVQGARTGELFF. The CDR3, as DNA: TGTGCCAGCAGCTTGGTGCAAGGGGCGCGCACCGGGGAGCTGTTTTTT. The V gene is TRBV5-4, the J gene TRBJ2-2; maybe TRBD1 (5 bases). Per the germline V gene, CDR1 is SGHNT and CDR2 is YYREEE (reference sequence). CDR3 length: 16 amino acids. V lost 0 bases, J lost 4 bases, and 13 bases lay in between.